This TCR beta chain was documented in a study of T cell changes during pregnancy in multiple sclerosis (dated 2019 in TCRdb). For the wider study: Changes in the T cell repertoire over the course of pregnancy were examined in this study in women with multiple sclerosis.

Library construction relied on the immunoSEQ multiplex PCR assay. TCRdb's version of the immuneACCESS table is confined to in-frame rearrangements and falls short of the full clone set. An unresolved V gene accounts for under half of the shortfall where checked; the remainder is of unknown origin. The sample table lists about 38,000 clones, more than 85% of them with a count of one. Of the sample, 12% is held by the ten largest clones. Cut back by 5 bases and 5 bases, the V and J ends lie 3 bases apart. Via the germline V gene (reference sequence), CDR1 is SEHNR and CDR2 FQNEAQ. Counted from cysteine to phenylalanine, this CDR3 has 11 amino acids. Only the CDR3 portion is preserved as DNA: 33 bases, with reading frame beginning at the first base. On this clone: It lacks a known antigen. No base quality information exists; no much larger clone differs at one position.

Material: CD8+ T cells from peripheral blood mononuclear cells, obtained after pregnancy. This clonotype was sampled from a female donor with multiple sclerosis, enrolled in a pregnancy study. The chain links TRBV7-9 with TRBJ2-2; the D gene cannot be resolved reliably. The nucleotide sequence reads as follows: TGTGCCAGCAGCCCAACCGGGGAGCTGTTTTTT. Translation gives CASSPTGELFF.